Reported below is one T cell receptor (beta chain). Antigen: not known. The researchers isolated CD4+ and CD8+ T cells from PBMCs by sorting. Trimming removed 9 bases from V and 4 bases from J; junction bases left unmatched: 6. CDR3 size: 14 residues. The germline V gene encodes CDR1 SNHLY and CDR2 FYNNEI. Sequencing relied on a cDNA template that was reverse transcribed from extracted RNA. Using immunoSEQ multiplex PCR, the repertoire was profiled, and TCRdb retains in-frame clones only, with some absent. The sample gives more than 200,000 clones, under 70% of which show up once; around 1.2% is in the top ten. The sample comes from a study of CD8+ T cells in alopecia areata. Study observations and caveats: Scalp sequencing also captures normal skin's resident alphabeta T cells. Between patients, shared TCR sequences were less clear than in mice. This was possibly due in part to HLA diversity in the patient population.

The chain links TRBV2 to TRBJ1-4; 9 bases agree with TRBD1. The sample here was CD4+ T cells sorted from blood, taken at week 0. The receptor's source is a human donor with alopecia areata. The CDR3 loop is CASKPGQGNEKLFF. Written as DNA, the CDR3 is TGTGCCAGTAAACCGGGACAGGGTAATGAAAAACTGTTTTTT.